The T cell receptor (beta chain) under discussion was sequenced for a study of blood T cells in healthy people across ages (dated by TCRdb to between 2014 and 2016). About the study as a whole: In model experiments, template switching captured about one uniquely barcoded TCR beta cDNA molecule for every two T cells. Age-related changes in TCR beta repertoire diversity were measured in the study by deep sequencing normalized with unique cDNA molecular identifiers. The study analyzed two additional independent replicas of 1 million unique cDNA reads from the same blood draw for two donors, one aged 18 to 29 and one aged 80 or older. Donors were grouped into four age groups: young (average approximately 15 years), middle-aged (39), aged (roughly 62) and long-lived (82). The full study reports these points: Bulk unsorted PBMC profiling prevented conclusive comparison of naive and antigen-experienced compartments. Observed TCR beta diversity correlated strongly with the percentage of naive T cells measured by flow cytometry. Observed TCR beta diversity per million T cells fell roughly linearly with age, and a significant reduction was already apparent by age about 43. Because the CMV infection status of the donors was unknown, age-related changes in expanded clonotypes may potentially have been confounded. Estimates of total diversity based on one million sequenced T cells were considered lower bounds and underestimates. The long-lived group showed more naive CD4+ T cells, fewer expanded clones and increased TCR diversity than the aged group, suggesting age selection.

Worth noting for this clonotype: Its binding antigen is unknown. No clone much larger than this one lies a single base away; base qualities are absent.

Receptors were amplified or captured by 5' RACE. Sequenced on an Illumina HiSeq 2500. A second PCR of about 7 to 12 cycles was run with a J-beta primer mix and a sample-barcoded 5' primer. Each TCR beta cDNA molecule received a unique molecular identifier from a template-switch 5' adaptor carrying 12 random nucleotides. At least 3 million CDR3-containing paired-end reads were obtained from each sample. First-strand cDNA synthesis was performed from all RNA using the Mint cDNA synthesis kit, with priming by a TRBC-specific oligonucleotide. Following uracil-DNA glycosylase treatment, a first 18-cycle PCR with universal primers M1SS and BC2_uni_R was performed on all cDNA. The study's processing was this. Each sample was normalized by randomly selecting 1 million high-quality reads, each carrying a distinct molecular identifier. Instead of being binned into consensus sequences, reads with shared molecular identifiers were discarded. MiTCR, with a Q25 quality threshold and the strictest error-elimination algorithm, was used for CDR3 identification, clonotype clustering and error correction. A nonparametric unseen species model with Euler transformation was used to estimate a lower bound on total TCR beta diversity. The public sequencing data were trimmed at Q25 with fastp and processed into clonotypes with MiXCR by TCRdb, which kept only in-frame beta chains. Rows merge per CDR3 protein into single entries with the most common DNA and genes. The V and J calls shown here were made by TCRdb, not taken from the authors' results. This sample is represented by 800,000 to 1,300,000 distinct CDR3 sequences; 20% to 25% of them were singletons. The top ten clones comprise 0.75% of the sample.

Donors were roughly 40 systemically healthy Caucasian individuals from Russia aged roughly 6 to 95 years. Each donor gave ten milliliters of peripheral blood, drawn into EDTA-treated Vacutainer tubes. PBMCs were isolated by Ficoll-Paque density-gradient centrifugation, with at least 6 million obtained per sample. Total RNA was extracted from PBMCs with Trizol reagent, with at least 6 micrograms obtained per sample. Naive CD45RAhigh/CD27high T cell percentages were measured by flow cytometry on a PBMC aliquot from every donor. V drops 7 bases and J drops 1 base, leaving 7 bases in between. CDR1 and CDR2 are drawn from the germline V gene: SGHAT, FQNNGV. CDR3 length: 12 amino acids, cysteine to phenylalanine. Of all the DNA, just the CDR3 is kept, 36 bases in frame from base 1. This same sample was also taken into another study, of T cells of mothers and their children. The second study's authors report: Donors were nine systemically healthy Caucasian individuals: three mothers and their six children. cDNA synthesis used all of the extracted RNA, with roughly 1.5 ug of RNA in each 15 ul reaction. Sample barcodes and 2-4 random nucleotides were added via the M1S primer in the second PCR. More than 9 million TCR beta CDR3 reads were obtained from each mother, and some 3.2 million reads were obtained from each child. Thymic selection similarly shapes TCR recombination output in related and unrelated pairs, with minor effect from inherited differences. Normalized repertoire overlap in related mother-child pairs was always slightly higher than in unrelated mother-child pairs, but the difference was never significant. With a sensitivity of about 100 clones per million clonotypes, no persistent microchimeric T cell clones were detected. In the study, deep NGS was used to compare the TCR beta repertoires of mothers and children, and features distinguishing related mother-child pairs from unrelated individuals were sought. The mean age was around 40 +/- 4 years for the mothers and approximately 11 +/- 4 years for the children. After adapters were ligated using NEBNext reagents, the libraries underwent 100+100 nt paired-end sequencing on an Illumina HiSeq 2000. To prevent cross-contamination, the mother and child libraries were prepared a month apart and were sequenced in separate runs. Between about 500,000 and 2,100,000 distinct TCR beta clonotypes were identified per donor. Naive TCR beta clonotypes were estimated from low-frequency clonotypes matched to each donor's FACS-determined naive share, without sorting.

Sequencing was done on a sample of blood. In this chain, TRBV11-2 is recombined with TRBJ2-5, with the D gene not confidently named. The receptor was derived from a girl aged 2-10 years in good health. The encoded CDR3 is CASMTSQETQYF. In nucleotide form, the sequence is TGTGCCAGCATGACATCCCAAGAGACCCAGTACTTC.